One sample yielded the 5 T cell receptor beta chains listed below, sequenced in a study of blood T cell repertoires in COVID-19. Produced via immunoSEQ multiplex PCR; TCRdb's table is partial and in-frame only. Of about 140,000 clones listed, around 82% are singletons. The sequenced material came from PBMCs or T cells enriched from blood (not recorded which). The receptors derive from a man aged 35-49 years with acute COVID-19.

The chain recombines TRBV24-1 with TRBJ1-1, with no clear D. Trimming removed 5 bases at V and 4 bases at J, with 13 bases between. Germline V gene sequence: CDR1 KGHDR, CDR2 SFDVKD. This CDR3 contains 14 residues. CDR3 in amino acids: CATSGPDMTTEAFF. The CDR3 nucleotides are TGTGCCACCAGTGGCCCCGACATGACCACTGAAGCTTTCTTT.

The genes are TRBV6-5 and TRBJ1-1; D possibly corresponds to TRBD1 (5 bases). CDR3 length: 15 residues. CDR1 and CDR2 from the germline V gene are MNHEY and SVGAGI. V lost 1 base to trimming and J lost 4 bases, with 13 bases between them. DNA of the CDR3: TGTGCCAGCAGTTACTTACAGGTCGTTGGCACTGAAGCTTTCTTT. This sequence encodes CASSYLQVVGTEAFF.

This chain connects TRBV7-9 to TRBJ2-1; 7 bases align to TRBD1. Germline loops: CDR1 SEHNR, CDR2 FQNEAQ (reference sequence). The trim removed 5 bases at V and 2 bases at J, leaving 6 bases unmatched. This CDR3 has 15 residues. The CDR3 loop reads CASSSRDSTYNEQFF. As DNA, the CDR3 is TGTGCCAGCAGCAGCCGGGACAGTACCTACAATGAGCAGTTCTTC.

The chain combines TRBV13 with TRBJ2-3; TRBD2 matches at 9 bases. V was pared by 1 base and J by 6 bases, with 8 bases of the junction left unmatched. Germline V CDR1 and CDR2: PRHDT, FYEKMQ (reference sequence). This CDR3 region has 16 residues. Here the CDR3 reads CASSLVVSGGSDTQYF. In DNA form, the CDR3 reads TGTGCCAGCAGCTTAGTTGTTAGCGGGGGTTCCGATACGCAGTATTTT.

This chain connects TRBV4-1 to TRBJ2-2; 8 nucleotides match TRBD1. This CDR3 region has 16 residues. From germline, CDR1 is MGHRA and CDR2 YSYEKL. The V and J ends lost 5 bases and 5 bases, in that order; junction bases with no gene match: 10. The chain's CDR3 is CASSAPGQVRTGELFF. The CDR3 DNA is TGCGCCAGCAGCGCCCCGGGACAGGTTCGAACCGGGGAGCTGTTTTTT.